This T cell receptor (beta chain) was found in a study of early T cells in non-severe SARS-CoV-2 infection. Overall study: The study sequenced bulk RNA from unsorted whole blood, with chains unpaired.

Regarding this clonotype: The antigen is not known.

One entry per CDR3 protein results from TCRdb running MiXCR on the 5' RACE reads. The table has 55,000 to 65,000 distinct CDR3 sequences, 10% to 11% seen once. Germline V lookup: CDR1 SGHTS, CDR2 YDEGEE. This CDR3 has 13 amino acids. The V end was cut by 0 bases, the J end by 8 bases, with 9 bases between. General study points: Anti-spike CD8 responses were favored in VDJdb matching, and private and CD4 specificities were missed.

Sequenced input: whole blood. The chain employs TRBV5-8 and TRBJ2-1, with D perhaps matching TRBD2 (6 bases). The TCR originated in an adult who was a healthcare worker with PCR-confirmed SARS-CoV-2 infection or an uninfected control (not recorded which). CDR3 DNA sequence: TGTGCCAGCAGCTTGGCGGGGAGGCATGAGCAGTTCTTC. Protein sequence: CASSLAGRHEQFF.